This TCR beta chain is from a study of cytomegalovirus exposure and HLA in healthy donors. Study background: A later analysis reported the 90 to 150 validation repertoires used the same platform as the approximately 670 first-cohort repertoires. Findings and limits, study-wide: The tendency of first-cohort TCR clusters to co-occur in the approximately 110 validation repertoires was identified by a subsequent analysis. In vitro work confirmed that a few CMV-associated chains recognize CMV antigens. The study designated 150 or so TCR beta chains cytomegalovirus-associated.

Sequenced by immunoSEQ multiplex PCR; TCRdb stores in-frame clones only, minus some. The sample contains more than 150,000 clones, 84% of which appear only once. Of note for this clone: Its antigen is currently unknown.

The V gene's germline CDR1 is MGHRA and CDR2 YSYEKL. The CDR3 is 15 amino acids. V gave up 4 bases and J gave up 6 bases; unmatched junction bases: 8. Sequenced input: PBMCs. The J gene is TRBJ1-4, the V gene TRBV4-1, with 7 bases lining up with TRBD1. This TCR was recovered from a man between 18 and 29 years old in good health and CMV-seropositive. Here the CDR3 DNA reads TGCGCCAGCAGCCTTCGCAGGGGGTGGGATGAAAAACTGTTTTTT. Its protein is CASSLRRGWDEKLFF.